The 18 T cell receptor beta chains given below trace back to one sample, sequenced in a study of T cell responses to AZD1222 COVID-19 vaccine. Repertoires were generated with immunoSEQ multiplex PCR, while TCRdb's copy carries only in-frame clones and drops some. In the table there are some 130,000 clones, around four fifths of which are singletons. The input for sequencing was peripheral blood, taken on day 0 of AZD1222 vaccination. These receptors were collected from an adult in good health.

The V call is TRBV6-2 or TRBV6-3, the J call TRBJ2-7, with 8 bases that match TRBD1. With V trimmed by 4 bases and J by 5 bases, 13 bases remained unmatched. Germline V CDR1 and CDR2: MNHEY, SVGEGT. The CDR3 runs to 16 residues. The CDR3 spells CASSSSPGQGRDEQYF. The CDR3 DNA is TGTGCCAGCAGTTCTTCCCCCGGACAGGGTAGGGACGAGCAGTACTTC.

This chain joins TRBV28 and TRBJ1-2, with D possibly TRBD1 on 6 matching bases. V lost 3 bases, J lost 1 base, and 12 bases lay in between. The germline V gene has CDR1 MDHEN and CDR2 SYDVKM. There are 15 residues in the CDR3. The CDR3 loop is CASSFWGLLNYGYTF. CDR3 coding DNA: TGTGCCAGCAGTTTTTGGGGGCTGCTTAACTATGGCTACACCTTC.

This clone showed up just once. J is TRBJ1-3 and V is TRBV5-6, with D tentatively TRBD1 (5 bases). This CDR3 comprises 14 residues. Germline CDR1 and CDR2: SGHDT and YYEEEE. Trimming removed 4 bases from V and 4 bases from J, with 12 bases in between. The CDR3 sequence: CASSPKNRGNTIYF. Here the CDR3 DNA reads TGTGCCAGCAGCCCTAAGAACAGGGGAAACACCATATATTTT.

In DNA, the CDR3 is TGTGCCAGCAGCTTAGCTACACCCGAGAAGTATGGCTACACCTTC. Its translation is CASSLATPEKYGYTF. This chain connects TRBV7-9 to TRBJ1-2; D gene unclear. Germline V CDR1 and CDR2: SEHNR, FQNEAQ (reference sequence). CDR3 size: 15 residues. The V gene lost 0 bases and the J gene lost 5 bases, with 13 bases spanning the gap.

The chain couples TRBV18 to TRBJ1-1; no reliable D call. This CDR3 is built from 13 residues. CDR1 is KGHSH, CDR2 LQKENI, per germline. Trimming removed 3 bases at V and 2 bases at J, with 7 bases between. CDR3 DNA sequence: TGTGCCAGCTCACCGAAGGCCAACACTGAAGCTTTCTTT. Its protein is CASSPKANTEAFF.

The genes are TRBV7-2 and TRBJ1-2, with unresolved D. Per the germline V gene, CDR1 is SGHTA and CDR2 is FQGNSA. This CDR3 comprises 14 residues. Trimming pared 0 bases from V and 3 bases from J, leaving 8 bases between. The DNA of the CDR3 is TGTGCCAGCAGCTTAGCCCGGACGGACTATGGCTACACCTTC. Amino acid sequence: CASSLARTDYGYTF.

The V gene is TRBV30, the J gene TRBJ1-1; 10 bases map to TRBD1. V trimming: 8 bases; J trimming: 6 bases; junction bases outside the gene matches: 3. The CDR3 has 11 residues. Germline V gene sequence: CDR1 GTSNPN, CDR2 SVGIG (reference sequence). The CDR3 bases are TGTGCCGGGGACAGGGGACCTGAAGCTTTCTTT. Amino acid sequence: CAGDRGPEAFF.

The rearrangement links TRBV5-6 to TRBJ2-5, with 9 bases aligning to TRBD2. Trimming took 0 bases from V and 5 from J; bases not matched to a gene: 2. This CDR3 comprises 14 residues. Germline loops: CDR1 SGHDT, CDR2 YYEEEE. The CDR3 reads CASSLALAGETQYF. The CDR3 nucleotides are TGTGCCAGCAGCTTGGCCCTAGCGGGGGAGACCCAGTACTTC.

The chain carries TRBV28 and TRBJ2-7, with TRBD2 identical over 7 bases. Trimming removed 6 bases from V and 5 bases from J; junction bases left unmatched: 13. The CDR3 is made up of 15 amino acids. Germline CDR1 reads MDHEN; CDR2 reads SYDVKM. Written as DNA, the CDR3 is TGTGCCAGCAGCCTAGCGGAGACGGGGAGGAACGAGCAGTACTTC. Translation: CASSLAETGRNEQYF. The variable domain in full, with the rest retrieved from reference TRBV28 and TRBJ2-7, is DVKVTQSSRYLVKRTGEKVFLECVQDMDHENMFWYRQDPGLGLRLIYFSYDVKMKEKGDIPEGYSVSREKKERFSLILESASTNQTSMYLCASSLAETGRNEQYFGPGTRLTVT.

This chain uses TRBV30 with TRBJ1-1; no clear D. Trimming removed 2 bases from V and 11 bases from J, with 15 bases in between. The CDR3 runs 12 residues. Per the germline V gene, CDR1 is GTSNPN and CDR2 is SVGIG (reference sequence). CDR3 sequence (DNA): TGTGCCTGGAGTCCCCGGGCCCTTGAGGCTTTCTTT. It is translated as CAWSPRALEAFF.

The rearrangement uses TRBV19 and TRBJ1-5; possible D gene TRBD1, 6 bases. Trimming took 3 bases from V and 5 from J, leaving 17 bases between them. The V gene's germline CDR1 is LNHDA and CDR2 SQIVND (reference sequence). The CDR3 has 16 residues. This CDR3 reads CASSIGPGTKHQPQHF. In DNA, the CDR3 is TGTGCCAGTAGTATCGGACCCGGGACAAAGCATCAGCCCCAGCATTTT.

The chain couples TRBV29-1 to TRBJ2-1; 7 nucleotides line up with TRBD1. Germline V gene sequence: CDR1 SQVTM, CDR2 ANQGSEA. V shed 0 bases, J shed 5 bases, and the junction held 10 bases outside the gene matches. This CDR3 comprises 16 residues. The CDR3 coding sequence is TGCAGCGTTGAAGATCGAGGGGACAGAGAGGACAATGAGCAGTTCTTC. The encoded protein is CSVEDRGDREDNEQFF.

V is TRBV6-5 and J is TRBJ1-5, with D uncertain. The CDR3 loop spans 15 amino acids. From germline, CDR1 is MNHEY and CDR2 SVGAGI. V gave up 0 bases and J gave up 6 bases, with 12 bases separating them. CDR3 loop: CASSYSIGDGQPQHF. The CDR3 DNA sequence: TGTGCCAGCAGTTACTCGATCGGGGATGGTCAGCCCCAGCATTTT.

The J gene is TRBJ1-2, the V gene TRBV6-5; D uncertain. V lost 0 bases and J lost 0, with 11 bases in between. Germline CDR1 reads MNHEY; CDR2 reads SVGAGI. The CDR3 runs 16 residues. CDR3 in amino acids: CASSYSSRGTNYGYTF. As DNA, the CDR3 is TGTGCCAGCAGTTACTCTTCGCGGGGAACTAACTATGGCTACACCTTC.

The CDR3 is CASSPWRDPTPGNTIYF. For the CDR3, the DNA is TGTGCCAGCAGCCCCTGGAGAGACCCCACTCCTGGAAACACCATATATTTT. The rearrangement joins TRBV3-1 (or the pseudogene TRBV3-2) to TRBJ1-3, with D unresolved. This CDR3 contains 17 residues. V was clipped by 4 bases and J by 2 bases, with 18 bases between them. In germline, CDR1 is LGHDT, CDR2 YNNKEL (reference sequence).

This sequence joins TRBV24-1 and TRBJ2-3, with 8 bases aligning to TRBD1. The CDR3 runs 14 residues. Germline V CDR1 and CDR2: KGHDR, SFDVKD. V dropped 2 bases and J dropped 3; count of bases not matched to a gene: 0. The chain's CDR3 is CATSDWTGTDTQYF. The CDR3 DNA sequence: TGTGCCACCAGTGATTGGACAGGGACAGATACGCAGTATTTT.

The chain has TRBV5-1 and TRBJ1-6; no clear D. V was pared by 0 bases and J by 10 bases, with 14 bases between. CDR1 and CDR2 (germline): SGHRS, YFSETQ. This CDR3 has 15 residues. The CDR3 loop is CASSLARASDSPLHF. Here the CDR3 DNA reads TGCGCCAGCAGCTTGGCCCGGGCCAGCGACTCACCCCTCCACTTT.

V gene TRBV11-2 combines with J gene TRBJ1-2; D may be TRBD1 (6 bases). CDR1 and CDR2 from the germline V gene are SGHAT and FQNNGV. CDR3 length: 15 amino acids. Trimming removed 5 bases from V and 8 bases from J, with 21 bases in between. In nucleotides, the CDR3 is TGTGCCAGCAGCAACACGCGGGGGCCGGCTAAGGGCTACACCTTC. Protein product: CASSNTRGPAKGYTF.